The clone carrying this T cell receptor (beta chain) was seen only once. The antigen remains unidentified. Sequenced by immunoSEQ multiplex PCR; TCRdb stores in-frame clones only, minus some. The repertoire holds about 51,000 clones, with more than 80% as singletons. V lost 0 bases, J lost 2 bases, and 7 bases lay in between. Germline V lookup: CDR1 MNHEY, CDR2 SVGAGI. This CDR3 has 14 residues. These data originate in a study of graft-versus-host responses after intestinal transplantation. This specimen was unstimulated CD4+ T cells sorted from spleen or lymph node cells, taken before transplant. This receptor was obtained from a human donor who was the organ donor for an intestinal transplant. The chain has TRBV6-5 and TRBJ1-1, with D unresolved. The CDR3 loop is CASSYSTGNTEAFF. DNA for the CDR3: TGTGCCAGCAGTTACTCGACGGGAAACACTGAAGCTTTCTTT.